Below are 26 T cell receptor beta chains sequenced from a single sample in a study of blood T cell repertoires in COVID-19. TCRdb keeps only in-frame clones here, not all; method: immunoSEQ multiplex PCR. This table holds approximately 99,000 clones, less than 75% found once. The sequenced sample was peripheral blood. Every receptor here comes from a woman in her 40s with acute or convalescent COVID-19.

The chain links TRBV14 to TRBJ2-7, with 11 nucleotides matching TRBD1. Germline CDR1 and CDR2: SGHDN and FVKESK. The CDR3 runs to 17 residues. V shed 4 bases and J 4 bases; nucleotides not matched to a gene: 12. Written as DNA, the CDR3 is TGTGCCAGCAGCCTTCGGACAGGGGGCGCAAGGGGGTACGAGCAGTACTTC. It is translated as CASSLRTGGARGYEQYF.

This clone came up once. The chain uses TRBV29-1 and TRBJ2-2, with TRBD2 matching over 7 bases. CDR3 length: 14 residues. Germline V CDR1 and CDR2: SQVTM, ANQGSEA. The J segment lost 3 bases and the V segment lost 2 bases, leaving 3 bases of the junction unmatched. CDR3 region: CSVEQGGYTGELFF. In nucleotides, the CDR3 is TGCAGCGTTGAACAGGGAGGGTACACCGGGGAGCTGTTTTTT.

The chain joins TRBV14 to TRBJ1-2, with D possibly being TRBD1 (6 bases). V gave up 0 bases and J gave up 0 bases, with 8 bases separating them. Germline assignment: CDR1 SGHDN and CDR2 FVKESK. The CDR3 length is 15 residues. As DNA, the CDR3 is TGTGCCAGCAGCCAAGACAGGGGATCTAACTATGGCTACACCTTC. It codes for CASSQDRGSNYGYTF.

This clone has a handful of counts. The V and J genes are TRBV10-3 and TRBJ2-2; D not resolved. This CDR3 contains 14 residues. CDR1 ENHRY and CDR2 SYGVKD come from the germline V gene. With 8 bases removed from V and 3 bases from J, the gap between germline ends came to 13 bases. This CDR3 reads CAIGGQVDTGELFF. CDR3 nucleotides: TGTGCCATCGGTGGGCAGGTTGACACCGGGGAGCTGTTTTTT.

The chain carries TRBV6-1 and TRBJ1-1, with D possibly TRBD1 on 5 matching bases. Germline V lookup: CDR1 MNHNS, CDR2 SASEGT. The ends were cut back, 2 bases at V and 3 bases at J, with 10 bases in the middle. CDR3 size: 14 residues. In DNA form, the CDR3 reads TGTGCCAGCAGTGAACAGACAGAGTACACTGAAGCTTTCTTT. It is translated as CASSEQTEYTEAFF.

This chain joins TRBV7-2 and TRBJ2-1; the match to TRBD1 covers 9 bases. Germline V CDR1 and CDR2: SGHTA, FQGNSA. Unmatched junction bases numbered 5, after V lost 5 bases and J lost 6 bases. There are 14 residues in the CDR3. CDR3 sequence reads: CASSSRQGVNEQFF. CDR3 DNA sequence: TGTGCCAGCAGCAGCCGACAGGGGGTCAATGAGCAGTTCTTC.

This chain joins TRBV7-2 and TRBJ2-1; 13 bases fit TRBD2. The CDR3 totals 15 residues. V lost 4 bases and J lost 4; bases outside the gene matches: 1. Germline CDR1 and CDR2: SGHTA and FQGNSA. The CDR3 region is CASSSGLAGYNEQFF. CDR3 DNA sequence: TGTGCCAGCAGCTCGGGACTAGCGGGGTACAATGAGCAGTTCTTC.

This clone appeared a few times. The chain links TRBV5-6 to TRBJ1-5; the D is unclear. The CDR3 is 14 residues long. Germline CDR1 is SGHDT and CDR2 is YYEEEE. V was cut by 2 bases and J by 4 bases, with 10 bases left in between. The CDR3 here is CASSFQAINQPQHF. As DNA, the CDR3 is TGTGCCAGCAGCTTCCAGGCGATTAATCAGCCCCAGCATTTT.

The genes are TRBV7-3 and TRBJ2-1, with 7 bases lining up with TRBD1. The trim removed 0 bases at V and 6 bases at J, leaving 2 bases unmatched. The germline gives CDR1 SGHTA, CDR2 FQGTGA. This CDR3 is built from 14 residues. CDR3 nucleotides: TGTGCCAGCAGCTTAACAGGGGGCGGCAATGAGCAGTTCTTC. This gives the protein CASSLTGGGNEQFF.

The rearrangement joins TRBV19 to TRBJ2-1; 7 bases line up with TRBD1. Germline V gene lookup returns CDR1 LNHDA and CDR2 SQIVND (reference sequence). Trimming took 3 bases from V and 2 from J; bases not matched to a gene: 7. The CDR3 length is 16 residues. This CDR3 is CASSMKGDRPYNEQFF. In DNA form, the CDR3 reads TGTGCCAGTAGTATGAAGGGGGACAGACCCTACAATGAGCAGTTCTTC.

The V call is TRBV28, the J call TRBJ1-2; 8 nucleotides align to TRBD1. The junction had 12 bases not matched to a gene; V was cut back by 6 bases and J by 6 bases. Germline CDR1 MDHEN, CDR2 SYDVKM. CDR3 length equals 15 residues. The DNA for the CDR3 is TGTGCCAGCAGCGACTACGGGACAGGACTGAATGGCTACACCTTC. Translating gives CASSDYGTGLNGYTF.

J is TRBJ1-5 and V is TRBV28, with 8 bases fitting TRBD1. Trimming took 4 bases from V and 3 from J; bases not matched to a gene: 8. This CDR3 contains 16 residues. The germline CDR1 and CDR2 sequences are MDHEN and SYDVKM. The CDR3 nucleotides read TGTGCCAGCAGTTCAACAGGGGGTTTGAACAATCAGCCCCAGCATTTT. Translating gives CASSSTGGLNNQPQHF.

The V and J genes are TRBV18 and TRBJ1-2; D may be TRBD1 (5 bases). Trimming cost V 3 bases and J 6 bases, with 11 bases left between them. The CDR3 contains 13 residues. CDR1 KGHSH and CDR2 LQKENI come from the germline V gene. CDR3 DNA sequence: TGTGCCAGCTCACCCCAGGGAGGGGATGGCTACACCTTC. This codes for CASSPQGGDGYTF.

The gene calls are TRBV28 and TRBJ1-5; D is perhaps TRBD1 (5 bases). V gave up 6 bases and J gave up 6 bases, with 15 bases separating them. The CDR3 runs 14 residues. Germline values: CDR1 MDHEN, CDR2 SYDVKM. CDR3 coding DNA: TGTGCCAGCAGGGGGGGACCATCCAGTCAGCCCCAGCATTTT. The encoded protein is CASRGGPSSQPQHF.

The CDR3 spells CASIGGGANGDTQYF. CDR3 DNA: TGCGCCAGCATCGGCGGGGGGGCGAACGGGGATACGCAGTATTTT. The chain couples TRBV5-1 to TRBJ2-3; 9 bases map to TRBD2. J lost 6 bases, V lost 6 bases, and 11 bases had no gene match. This CDR3 has 15 amino acids. Germline loops: CDR1 SGHRS, CDR2 YFSETQ.

The rearrangement uses TRBV6-2 or TRBV6-3 and TRBJ1-3; tentatively, D is TRBD1 (6 bases). Trimming pared 4 bases from V and 1 base from J, leaving 17 bases between. The CDR3 contains 17 residues. The germline gives CDR1 MNHEY, CDR2 SVGEGT. CDR3 in amino acids: CASSSAWTVISGNTIYF. The DNA of the CDR3 is TGTGCCAGCAGTTCCGCCTGGACAGTAATATCTGGAAACACCATATATTTT.

V gene TRBV9 combines with J gene TRBJ2-2; TRBD1 matches at 9 bases. Germline trimming cut 3 bases from V and 4 bases from J; bases unmatched to any gene: 7. CDR1 is SGDLS and CDR2 is YYNGEE in the germline V gene. CDR3 length: 16 amino acids. The CDR3 DNA reads TGTGCCAGCAGCGATTACCGGGACAGGGTCACCGGGGAGCTGTTTTTT. It translates to CASSDYRDRVTGELFF. The entire variable domain, with the rest obtained from reference TRBV9 and TRBJ2-2, is as follows: DSGVTQTPKHLITATGQRVTLRCSPRSGDLSVYWYQQSLDQGLQFLIQYYNGEERAKGNILERFSAQQFPDLHSELNLSSLELGDSALYFCASSDYRDRVTGELFFGEGSRLTVL.

The chain couples TRBV5-5 to TRBJ1-5; tentative D call: TRBD1 (5 bases). The V end lost 1 base, the J end lost 9 bases, and 11 bases lay between the germline ends. Per germline, CDR1 SGHKS and CDR2 YYEKEE (reference sequence). This CDR3 is built from 13 residues. CDR3 DNA sequence: TGTGCCAGCAGCTTGACAGGCCAGGGGCCCCAGCATTTT. As protein: CASSLTGQGPQHF.

This chain uses TRBV5-5 with TRBJ2-7; 8 bases align to TRBD2. The CDR3 covers 15 residues. Germline CDR1 and CDR2: SGHKS and YYEKEE (reference sequence). Trimming at V came to 0 bases and at J to 2 bases, leaving 4 bases not matched to a gene. The CDR3 region has the DNA TGTGCCAGCAGCTTGGCCGGGGGGGTAACCTACGAGCAGTACTTC. Encoded protein: CASSLAGGVTYEQYF.

The CDR3 loop is CAISDRQETQYF. The CDR3 DNA is TGTGCCATCAGCGACAGACAAGAGACCCAGTACTTC. The gene calls are TRBV10-3 and TRBJ2-5; a possible D gene is TRBD1 (5 bases). The CDR3 has 12 residues. V was cut by 6 bases and J by 2 bases, with 7 bases left in between. Germline V gene lookup returns CDR1 ENHRY and CDR2 SYGVKD.

This sequence joins TRBV5-1 and TRBJ2-7, with 7 positions matching TRBD1. With 9 bases clipped from V and 6 bases from J, the junction kept 18 bases outside the gene matches. The CDR3 consists of 15 residues. Germline V lookup: CDR1 SGHRS, CDR2 YFSETQ. CDR3 bases: TGCGCCACCAGACAGGGAGTAGAATCTTCAGGCGAGCAGTACTTC. It encodes CATRQGVESSGEQYF.

This chain uses TRBV30 with TRBJ1-1; TRBD1 matches at 10 bases. Germline CDR1 and CDR2: GTSNPN and SVGIG (reference sequence). The junction had 11 bases not matched to a gene; V was cut back by 5 bases and J by 5 bases. The CDR3 contains 15 residues. As DNA, the CDR3 is TGTGCCTGGGACGGTGTGGGACAGGGGAGGACTGAAGCTTTCTTT. Protein: CAWDGVGQGRTEAFF.

This clone was recorded a few times. The chain recombines TRBV7-2 with TRBJ1-1, with 9 bases identical to TRBD1. J was trimmed by 5 bases and V by 4 bases; bases with no gene match: 8. The CDR3 is 15 amino acids. Germline loops: CDR1 SGHTA, CDR2 FQGNSA. As DNA, the CDR3 is TGTGCCAGCAGCTCGACACAGGGGGCGAGGACTGAAGCTTTCTTT. It encodes CASSSTQGARTEAFF.

V and J are TRBV5-6 and TRBJ1-4, with D tentatively TRBD1 (5 bases). Germline V CDR1 and CDR2: SGHDT, YYEEEE. V was clipped by 4 bases and J by 7 bases, with 14 bases between them. The CDR3 is 14 residues long. The CDR3 loop is CASSRWWGTEKLFF. The DNA for the CDR3 is TGTGCCAGCAGCCGTTGGTGGGGCACTGAAAAACTGTTTTTT.

This clone was seen more than once but under ten times. The chain joins TRBV5-4 to TRBJ1-1, with 10 bases lining up with TRBD1. The CDR3 length is 16 residues. Germline V gene lookup returns CDR1 SGHNT and CDR2 YYREEE (reference sequence). With V trimmed by 5 bases and J by 1 base, 8 bases remained unmatched. The CDR3 DNA is TGTGCCAGCAGGTACCCGGGACAGGGGAAGAACACTGAAGCTTTCTTT. Translation gives CASRYPGQGKNTEAFF.

The chain joins TRBV4-1 to TRBJ2-3; 12 bases line up with TRBD2. This CDR3 region has 17 residues. V dropped 6 bases and J dropped 4; count of bases not matched to a gene: 11. From germline, CDR1 is MGHRA and CDR2 YSYEKL. CDR3 in DNA: TGCGCCAGCAGACACGTCTTCCCTAGCGGGGGGGCAGATACGCAGTATTTT. It specifies CASRHVFPSGGADTQYF.